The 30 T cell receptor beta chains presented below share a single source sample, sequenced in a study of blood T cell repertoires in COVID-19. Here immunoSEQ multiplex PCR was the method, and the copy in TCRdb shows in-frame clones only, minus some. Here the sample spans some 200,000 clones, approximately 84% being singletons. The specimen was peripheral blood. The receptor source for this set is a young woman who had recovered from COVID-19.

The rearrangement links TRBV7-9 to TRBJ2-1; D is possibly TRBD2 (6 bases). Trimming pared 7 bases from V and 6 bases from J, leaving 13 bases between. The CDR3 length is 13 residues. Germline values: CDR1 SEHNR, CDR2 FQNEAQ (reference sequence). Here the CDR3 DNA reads TGTGCCAGCACCCTTGAGGGACTCAATGAGCAGTTCTTC. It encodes CASTLEGLNEQFF.

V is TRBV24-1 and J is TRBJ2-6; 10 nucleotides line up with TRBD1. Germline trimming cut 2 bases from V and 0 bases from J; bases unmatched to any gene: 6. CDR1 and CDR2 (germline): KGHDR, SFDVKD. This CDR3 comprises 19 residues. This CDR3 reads CATSDSFRTGGSGANVLTF. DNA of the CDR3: TGTGCCACCAGTGATTCTTTCAGGACAGGGGGCTCTGGGGCCAACGTCCTGACTTTC.

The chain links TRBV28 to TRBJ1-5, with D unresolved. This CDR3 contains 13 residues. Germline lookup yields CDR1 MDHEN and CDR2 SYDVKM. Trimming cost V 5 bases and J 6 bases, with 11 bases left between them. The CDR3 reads CASSPSVVQPQHF. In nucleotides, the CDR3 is TGTGCCAGCAGTCCCTCAGTGGTTCAGCCCCAGCATTTT.

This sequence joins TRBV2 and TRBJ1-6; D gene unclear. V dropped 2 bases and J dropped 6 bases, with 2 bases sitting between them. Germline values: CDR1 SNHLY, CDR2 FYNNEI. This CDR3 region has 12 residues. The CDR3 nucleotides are TGTGCCAGCAGTGAACGTAATTCACCCCTCCACTTT. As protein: CASSERNSPLHF.

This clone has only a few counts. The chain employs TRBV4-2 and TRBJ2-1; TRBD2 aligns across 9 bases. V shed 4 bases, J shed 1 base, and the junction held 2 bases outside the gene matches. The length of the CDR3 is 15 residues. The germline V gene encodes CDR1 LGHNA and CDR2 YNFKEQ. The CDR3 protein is CASSLLAGSYNEQFF. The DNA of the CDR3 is TGTGCCAGCAGCCTCCTAGCGGGATCCTACAATGAGCAGTTCTTC.

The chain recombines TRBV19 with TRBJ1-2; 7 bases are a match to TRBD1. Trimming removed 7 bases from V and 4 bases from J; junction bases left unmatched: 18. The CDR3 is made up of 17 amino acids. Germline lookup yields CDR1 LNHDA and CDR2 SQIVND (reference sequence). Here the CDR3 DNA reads TGTGCCAGTACCCTGGGGTCAATACAGGGGCGCTTCTATGGCTACACCTTC. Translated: CASTLGSIQGRFYGYTF.

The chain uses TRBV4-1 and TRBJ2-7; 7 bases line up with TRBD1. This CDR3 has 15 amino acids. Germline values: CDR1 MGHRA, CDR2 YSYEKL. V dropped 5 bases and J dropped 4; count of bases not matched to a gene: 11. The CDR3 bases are TGCGCCAGCAGCTTCCTACAGGGGTCGGAATACGAGCAGTACTTC. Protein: CASSFLQGSEYEQYF.

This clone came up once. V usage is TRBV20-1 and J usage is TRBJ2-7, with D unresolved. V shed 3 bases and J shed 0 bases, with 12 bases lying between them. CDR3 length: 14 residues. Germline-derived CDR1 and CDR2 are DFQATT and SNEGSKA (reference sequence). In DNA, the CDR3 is TGCAGTGCTAGTTATCCCGTGAGCTCCTACGAGCAGTACTTC. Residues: CSASYPVSSYEQYF.

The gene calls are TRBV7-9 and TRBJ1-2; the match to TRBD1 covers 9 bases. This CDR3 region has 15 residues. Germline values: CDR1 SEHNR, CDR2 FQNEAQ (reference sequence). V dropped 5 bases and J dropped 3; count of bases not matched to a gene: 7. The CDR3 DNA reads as TGTGCCAGCAGCCTTACAGGGGGCCACGACTATGGCTACACCTTC. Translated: CASSLTGGHDYGYTF. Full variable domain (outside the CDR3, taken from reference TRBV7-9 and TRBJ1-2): DTGVSQNPRHKITKRGQNVTFRCDPISEHNRLYWYRQTLGQGPEFLTYFQNEAQLEKSRLLSDRFSAERPKGSFSTLEIQRTEQGDSAMYLCASSLTGGHDYGYTFGSGTRLTVV.

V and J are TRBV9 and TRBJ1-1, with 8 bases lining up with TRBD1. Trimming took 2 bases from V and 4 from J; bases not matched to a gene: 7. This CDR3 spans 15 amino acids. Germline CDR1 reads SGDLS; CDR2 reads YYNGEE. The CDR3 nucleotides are TGTGCCAGCAGCGTGACAGGGGTAGCGGGCACTGAAGCTTTCTTT. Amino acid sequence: CASSVTGVAGTEAFF.

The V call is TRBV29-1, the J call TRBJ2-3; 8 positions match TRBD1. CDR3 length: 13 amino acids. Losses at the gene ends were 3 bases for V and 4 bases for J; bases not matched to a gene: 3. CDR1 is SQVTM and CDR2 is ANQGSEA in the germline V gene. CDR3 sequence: CSVEGQVSDTQYF. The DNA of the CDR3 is TGCAGCGTTGAGGGACAGGTTTCAGATACGCAGTATTTT.

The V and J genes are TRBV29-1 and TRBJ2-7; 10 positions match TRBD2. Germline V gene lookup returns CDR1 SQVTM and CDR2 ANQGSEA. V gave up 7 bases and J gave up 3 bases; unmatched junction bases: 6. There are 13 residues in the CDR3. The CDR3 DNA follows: TGCAGCGCTGGGACTAGCGCATACTACGAGCAGTACTTC. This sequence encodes CSAGTSAYYEQYF.

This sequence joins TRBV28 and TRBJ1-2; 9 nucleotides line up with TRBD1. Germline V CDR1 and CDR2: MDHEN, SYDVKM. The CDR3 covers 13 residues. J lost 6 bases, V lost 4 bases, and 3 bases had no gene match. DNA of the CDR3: TGTGCCAGCAGTTGGGGACAGGGCGATGGCTACACCTTC. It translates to CASSWGQGDGYTF.

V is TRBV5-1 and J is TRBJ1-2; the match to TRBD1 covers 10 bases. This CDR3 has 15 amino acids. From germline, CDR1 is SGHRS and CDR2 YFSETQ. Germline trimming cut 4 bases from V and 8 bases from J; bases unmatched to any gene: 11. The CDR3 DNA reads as TGCGCCAGCAGCCGGTCATCAGGGACAGGGGAAGGCTACACCTTC. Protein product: CASSRSSGTGEGYTF.

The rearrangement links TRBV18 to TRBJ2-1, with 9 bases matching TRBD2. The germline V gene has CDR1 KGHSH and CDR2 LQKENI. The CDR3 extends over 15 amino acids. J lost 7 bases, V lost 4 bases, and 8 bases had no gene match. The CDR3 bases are TGTGCCAGCTCACTAGGGGCTAGCGGGGAAAATGAGCAGTTCTTC. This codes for CASSLGASGENEQFF.

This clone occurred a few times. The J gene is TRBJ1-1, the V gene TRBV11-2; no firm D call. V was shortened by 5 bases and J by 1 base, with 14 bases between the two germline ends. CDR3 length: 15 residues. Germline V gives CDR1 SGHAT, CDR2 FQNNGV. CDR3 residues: CASSLRGSWNTEAFF. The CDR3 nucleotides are TGTGCCAGCAGCCTTAGAGGGAGTTGGAACACTGAAGCTTTCTTT.

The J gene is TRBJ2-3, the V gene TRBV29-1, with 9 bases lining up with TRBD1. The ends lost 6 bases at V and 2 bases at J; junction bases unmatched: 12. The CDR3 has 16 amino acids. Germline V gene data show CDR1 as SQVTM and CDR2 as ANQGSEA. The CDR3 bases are TGCAGCGTAAACCTATTGGGACAGGGCTCCACAGATACGCAGTATTTT. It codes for CSVNLLGQGSTDTQYF.

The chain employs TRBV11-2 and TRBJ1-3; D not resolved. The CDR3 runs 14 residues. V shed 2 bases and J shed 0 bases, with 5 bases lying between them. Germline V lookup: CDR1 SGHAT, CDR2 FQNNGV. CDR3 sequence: CASSLTGSGNTIYF. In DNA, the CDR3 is TGTGCCAGCAGCTTAACCGGCTCTGGAAACACCATATATTTT. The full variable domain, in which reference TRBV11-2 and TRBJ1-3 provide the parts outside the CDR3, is EAGVAQSPRYKIIEKRQSVAFWCNPISGHATLYWYQQILGQGPKLLIQFQNNGVVDDSQLPKDRFSAERLKGVDSTLKIQPAKLEDSAVYLCASSLTGSGNTIYFGEGSWLTVV.

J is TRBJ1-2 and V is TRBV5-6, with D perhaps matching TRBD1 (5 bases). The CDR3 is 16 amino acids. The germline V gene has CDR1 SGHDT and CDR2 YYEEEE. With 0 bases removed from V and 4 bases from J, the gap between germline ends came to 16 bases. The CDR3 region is CASSLVVPDKRYGYTF. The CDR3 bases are TGTGCCAGCAGCTTGGTAGTGCCGGACAAGCGCTATGGCTACACCTTC.

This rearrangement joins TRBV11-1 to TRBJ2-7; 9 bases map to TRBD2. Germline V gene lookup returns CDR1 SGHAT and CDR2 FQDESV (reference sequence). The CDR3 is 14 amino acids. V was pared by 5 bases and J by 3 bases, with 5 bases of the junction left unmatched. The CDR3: CASSRSGGYYEQYF. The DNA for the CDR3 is TGTGCCAGCAGCCGTAGCGGGGGCTACTACGAGCAGTACTTC. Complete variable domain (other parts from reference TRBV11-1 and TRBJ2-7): EAEVAQSPRYKITEKSQAVAFWCDPISGHATLYWYRQILGQGPELLVQFQDESVVDDSQLPKDRFSAERLKGVDSTLKIQPAELGDSAMYLCASSRSGGYYEQYFGPGTRLTVT.

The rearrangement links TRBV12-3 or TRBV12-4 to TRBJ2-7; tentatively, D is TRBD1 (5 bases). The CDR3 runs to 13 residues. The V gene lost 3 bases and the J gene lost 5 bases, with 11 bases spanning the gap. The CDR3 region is CASSFPRADEQYF. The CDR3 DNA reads TGTGCCAGCAGTTTTCCCAGGGCCGACGAGCAGTACTTC.

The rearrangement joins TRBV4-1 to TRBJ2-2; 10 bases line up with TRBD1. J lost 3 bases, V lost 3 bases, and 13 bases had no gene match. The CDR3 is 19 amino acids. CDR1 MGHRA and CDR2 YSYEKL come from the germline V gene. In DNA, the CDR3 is TGCGCCAGCAGCCAGGCAGGGCGGGACAGGGGTACGGACACCGGGGAGCTGTTTTTT. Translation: CASSQAGRDRGTDTGELFF.

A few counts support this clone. The CDR3 region has the DNA TGTGCCAGCAGCTTAGATCTGACACGGAATTCACCCCTCCACTTT. Amino acid sequence: CASSLDLTRNSPLHF. J is TRBJ1-6 and V is TRBV11-2; D is unclear. The germline gives CDR1 SGHAT, CDR2 FQNNGV. The CDR3 covers 15 residues. Deletions cut 0 bases from V and 7 bases from J, with 10 bases between. Looking up the rest from reference TRBV11-2 and TRBJ1-6 gives the full variable domain: EAGVAQSPRYKIIEKRQSVAFWCNPISGHATLYWYQQILGQGPKLLIQFQNNGVVDDSQLPKDRFSAERLKGVDSTLKIQPAKLEDSAVYLCASSLDLTRNSPLHFGNGTRLTVT.

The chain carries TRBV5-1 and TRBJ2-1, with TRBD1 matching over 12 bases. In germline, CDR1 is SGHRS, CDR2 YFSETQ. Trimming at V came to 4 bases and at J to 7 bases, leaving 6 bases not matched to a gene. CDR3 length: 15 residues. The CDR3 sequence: CASSAGTGGYNEQFF. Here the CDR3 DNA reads TGCGCCAGCAGCGCGGGGACAGGGGGCTATAATGAGCAGTTCTTC.

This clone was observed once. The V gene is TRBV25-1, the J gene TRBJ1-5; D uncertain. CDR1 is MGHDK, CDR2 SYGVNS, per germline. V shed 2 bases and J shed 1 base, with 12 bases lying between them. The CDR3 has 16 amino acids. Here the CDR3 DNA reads TGTGCCAGCAGTGAACTGTCAGGAGGGAGCAATCAGCCCCAGCATTTT. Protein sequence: CASSELSGGSNQPQHF. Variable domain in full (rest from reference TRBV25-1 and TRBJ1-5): EADIYQTPRYLVIGTGKKITLECSQTMGHDKMYWYQQDPGMELHLIHYSYGVNSTEKGDLSSESTVSRIRTEHFPLTLESARPSHTSQYLCASSELSGGSNQPQHFGDGTRLSIL.

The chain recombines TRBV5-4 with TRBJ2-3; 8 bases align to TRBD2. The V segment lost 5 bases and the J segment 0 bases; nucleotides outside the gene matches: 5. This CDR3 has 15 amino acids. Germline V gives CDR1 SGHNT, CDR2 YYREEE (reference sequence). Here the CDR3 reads CASRGASGSTDTQYF. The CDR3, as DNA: TGTGCCAGCAGGGGGGCTAGCGGGAGCACAGATACGCAGTATTTT.

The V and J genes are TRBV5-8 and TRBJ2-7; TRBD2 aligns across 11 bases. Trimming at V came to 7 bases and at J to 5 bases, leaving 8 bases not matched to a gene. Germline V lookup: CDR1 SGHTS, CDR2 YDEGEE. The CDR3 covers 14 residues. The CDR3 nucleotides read TGTGCCAGCCTTAGGGGACTAGCGGCTGACGAGCAGTACTTC. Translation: CASLRGLAADEQYF.

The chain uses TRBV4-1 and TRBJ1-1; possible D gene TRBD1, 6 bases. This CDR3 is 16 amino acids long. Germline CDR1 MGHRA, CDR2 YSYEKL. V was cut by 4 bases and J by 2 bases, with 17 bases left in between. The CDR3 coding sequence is TGCGCCAGCAGCCCACAGATCGGACAGAGTAACACTGAAGCTTTCTTT. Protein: CASSPQIGQSNTEAFF.

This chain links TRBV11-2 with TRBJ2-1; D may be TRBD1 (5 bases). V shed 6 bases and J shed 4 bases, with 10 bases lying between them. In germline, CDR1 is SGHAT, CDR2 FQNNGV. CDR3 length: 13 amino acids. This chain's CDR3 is CASRRTTYNEQFF. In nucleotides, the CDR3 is TGTGCCAGCAGACGGACAACTTACAATGAGCAGTTCTTC.

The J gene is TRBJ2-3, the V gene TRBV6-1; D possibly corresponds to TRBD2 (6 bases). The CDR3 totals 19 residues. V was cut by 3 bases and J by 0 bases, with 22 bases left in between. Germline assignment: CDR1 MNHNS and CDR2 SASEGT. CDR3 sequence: CASSEANRLGYYSTDTQYF. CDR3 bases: TGTGCCAGCAGTGAGGCAAATCGACTAGGATACTATAGCACAGATACGCAGTATTTT.